This T cell receptor (beta chain) stems from a study of T cells after yellow fever vaccination (dated by TCRdb to about 2019). Context from the whole study: Libraries from fractions with low cell numbers were prepared with the SMART-Seq v4 Ultra Low Input RNA kit. Bulk TCR alpha and beta repertoires were sequenced longitudinally to track T-cell clones before and after primary and booster YFV17D yellow fever vaccination. Two healthy male donors made up the cohort, one aged 18 to 29 years and the other aged 30 to 40 years. Blood was drawn at multiple timepoints before and after primary and secondary immunization, with bulk PBMC replicates and cell subsets isolated.

Explained via the paper, the treatment or condition label denotes: live attenuated yellow fever vaccine strain. Two biological replicates of bulk PBMCs were collected at each blood-draw timepoint. A standard Ficoll-Paque protocol was used to isolate PBMCs from peripheral blood. RNA was extracted with TriZol from bulk PBMCs, CD4 and CD8 fractions, and dextramer-positive and dextramer-negative fractions. TCR cDNA was made using 5'RACE template switching, a step that added a universal primer site and unique molecular identifiers. Priming of cDNA synthesis was performed from both the TCR alpha and TCR beta constant segments. Library amplification used two PCR steps, and the second PCR step added sample barcodes and sequencing adapters. Sequencing of the libraries was done on either Illumina HiSeq 2500 (2x100 bp) or NovaSeq (2x150 bp). In the authors' own workflow: MIGEC handled demultiplexing of reads and collapsing into UMI consensus sequences, while MiXCR performed V(D)J alignment. Using edgeR on replicate PBMC samples, clonotypes were called vaccine-responding if FDR was below 0.01 and the log2 fold change was above 5 up to day 15. CD4 or CD8 identity was assigned to each bulk clonotype according to whether the clonotype was present at higher abundance in the sequenced CD4 repertoire or the sequenced CD8 repertoire. TCRdb ran its own pipeline on the public reads, namely fastp trimming at Q25 and MiXCR clone calling, and kept in-frame beta chains. Here each entry gathers all rows of one CDR3 protein and keeps the most common genes and DNA. TCRdb, rather than the study authors, made the V and J calls. For this sample there are about 360,000 distinct CDR3 sequences; about 6.2% appear just once. Of the sample, around 16% falls within the top ten clones.

For this chain, trimming is 2 bases at the V end and 4 bases at the J end, and the number of junction bases without a gene match is 7. CDR1 and CDR2, per the germline V gene, are MNHEY and SVGAGI. Including the terminal cysteine and phenylalanine, the CDR3 comprises 15 residues. Only CDR3 DNA is held: 45 bases, read in frame from base 1. What the research found in general, with its limitations: The secondary T-cell response was weaker than the primary response but faster, peaking on day 5 instead of day 15. A small share of clonotypes was detected in both CD4 and CD8 compartments, with the overlap likely arising from convergent recombination. Because abundant contaminating clonotypes from the bulk population could be contained in FACS-sorted repertoires, computational filtering was required. The study included only a couple of donors, which limits how far the findings can be generalized. After the booster, most of the clones that had expanded following primary vaccination were detected again (96% of CD4 and roughly 90% of CD8), which suggests that memory was broadly maintained.

Many counts were recorded for this clonotype. This receptor's antigen is unknown. Base qualities are not provided; no much larger clone lies one nucleotide away. This sequence uses TRBV6-5 and TRBJ2-7, with 8 bases in between that match TRBD2. Sample: PBMCs, taken 5 days after the yellow fever booster vaccination. This sequence was found in a man between 25 and 39 years old who received the YFV17D yellow fever vaccine. The nucleotide sequence is TGTGCCAGCAGTTACGGGCGGGAGGTCCTATACGAGCAGTACTTC. Its protein reads: CASSYGREVLYEQYF.